The subject of this entry is one T cell receptor beta chain. The sample belongs to a study of T cells in tumors after PD-1 blockade. Across the study: Either cemiplimab 350 mg every 2 weeks or pembrolizumab 200 mg every 3 weeks was given. Daily vismodegib 150 mg continued in a subset of anti-PD-1-treated patients. Peripheral blood samples averaged around 40,000 unique clonotypes and 100,000 to 130,000 templates.

TCRdb's copy holds only in-frame clones and misses some; the assay was immunoSEQ multiplex PCR. This sample has 55,000 to 70,000 clones; around three quarters occur once, and the top ten carry around an eighth. The V gene end was trimmed by 6 bases and the J gene end by 6 bases; junction bases not matched to a gene: 3. Germline V gene data show CDR1 as WNHNN and CDR2 as SYGVQD (reference sequence). CDR3 length: 13 amino acids. V is TRBV10-1 and J is TRBJ2-1; 9 nucleotides line up with TRBD1. The material was PBMCs, obtained before anti-PD-1 treatment. The TCR originated in a human donor with basal cell carcinoma. CDR3: CASSWTGVNEQFF. The CDR3 DNA reads TGCGCCAGCAGCTGGACAGGGGTCAATGAGCAGTTCTTC.